This paragraph covers one T cell receptor beta chain sequence. This clone's antigen is unknown. No per-base quality is available; no much larger clone lies one base away. The data stem from a study of T cells in Graves' hyperthyroidism and ophthalmopathy (dated by TCRdb to the late 2010s). A note on the overall study: Peripheral blood was sampled at the time of initial diagnosis, prior to any treatment. TCR V-J signatures able to tell the groups apart were searched for in a discovery cohort of 90 to 100 patients, of whom about 40 had Graves' ophthalmopathy and 57 had stable Graves' hyperthyroidism. Prospective prediction of ophthalmopathy was tested in an independent validation cohort of about 19 hyperthyroidism patients and some 17 patients who later progressed to ophthalmopathy. For training and testing, the 95 to 100 patients in the discovery cohort were randomly divided in a 7:3 ratio. The study also compared thyroid tissue and blood T-cell repertoires from several Graves' hyperthyroidism patients. After sampling, hyperthyroidism patients received methimazole starting at 30 mg daily, and ophthalmopathy patients received high-dose intravenous methylprednisolone. According to the paper, TCR Vbeta CDR3 sequencing was carried out on 135 peripheral blood samples, which came from over 40 ophthalmopathy, around 75 hyperthyroidism and approximately 17 progressor patients. What the research found in general, with its limitations: A model built on a 13 V-J signature distinguished ophthalmopathy from stable hyperthyroidism, reaching 85% to 90% sensitivity and approximately 81% specificity in cross-validation and 80%/75% in testing. During validation, the model predicted progression to ophthalmopathy a median of approximately 6.5 months ahead of onset, with almost 71% sensitivity and 72.22% specificity. Blood samples also contained most of the expanded thyroid clonotypes (frequency above 0.001), which suggests that blood repertoires may reflect thyroid immune responses. No statistical method was used to set the sample size in advance, and investigators knew the group allocation.

Including cysteine and phenylalanine, the CDR3 has 15 amino acids. Of all the DNA, just the CDR3 is kept, 45 bases in frame from base 1. The V and J ends are trimmed by 3 bases and 2 bases, leaving 11 bases between them. The germline V gene supplies CDR1 MDHEN and CDR2 SYDVKM. Amplification of TCR beta CDR3 regions was carried out from RNA transcripts. A first-round RT-PCR of the TCR CDR3 used the HTBI primer set with the Qiagen OneStep RT-PCR kit. A second multiplex PCR round built the libraries, followed by size selection and purification. Sequencing of the libraries was done on an Illumina HiSeq2000 using paired-end 100 bp reads. The original methods were these. Raw data were processed with SOAPnuke, discarding reads with adapters, uncalled bases, mean Phred below 15, or no exact constant-primer or identifier match. COPE v1.2.5 was used to merge high-quality paired reads, and clonotypes were defined as unique nucleotide sequences. Clonotypes were aligned to IMGT TRBV, TRBD and TRBJ reference segments using MiTCR v1.1. Only V-J combinations with frequency above 0.0001, covering roughly 99% of repertoires, were analysed. A TCS score was defined as the ratio between F50 (clonal expansion) and ExV (chaos), using BLOSUM62-based TCRdist between CDR3 peptides within each V-J. Welch's t-statistics and random forest reduced 514 V-J features to 13, which were used in a naive Bayes classifier (R e1071). The public reads were run again by TCRdb, first through fastp at Q25 and then through MiXCR, and only productive beta chains were kept. Rows with a matching CDR3 protein are joined into one entry that keeps the most common DNA and genes. These V and J calls are TCRdb output, not the study's own analysis. Within this sample are over 650,000 distinct CDR3 sequences, with around 17% of them counted one time only. 8.4% of the sample rests with the top ten.

Stable Graves' hyperthyroidism was defined as the absence of progression to ophthalmopathy over 18 months of follow-up. Hyperthyroidism patients were newly diagnosed, had a disease duration of under 2 months, and were aged 18 to 65 years. Patients with uncontrolled infections, other autoimmune diseases, pregnancy or lactation were excluded. Clinical symptoms, serum thyroxine and TRAb, thyroid ultrasound, and orbital computed tomography formed the basis for the diagnoses. PBMCs were separated from roughly 10 ml of fresh peripheral blood using Ficoll-Paque density gradient centrifugation. Total RNA was extracted using Trizol reagent, and RNA quality was assessed on an Agilent 2100 Bioanalyzer.

The sequenced sample consisted of blood. The chain is made from TRBV28 and TRBJ1-5, with the D segment identity uncertain. This receptor was identified in a man in his late teens or twenties with Graves' hyperthyroidism. The CDR3 corresponds to CASSFFLRGNQPQHF. The nucleotide sequence is TGTGCCAGCAGTTTCTTCTTACGAGGCAATCAGCCCCAGCATTTT. When the CDR3 is completed using the reference TRBV28 and TRBJ1-5 genes on either side, the full variable domain is DVKVTQSSRYLVKRTGEKVFLECVQDMDHENMFWYRQDPGLGLRLIYFSYDVKMKEKGDIPEGYSVSREKKERFSLILESASTNQTSMYLCASSFFLRGNQPQHFGDGTRLSIL.